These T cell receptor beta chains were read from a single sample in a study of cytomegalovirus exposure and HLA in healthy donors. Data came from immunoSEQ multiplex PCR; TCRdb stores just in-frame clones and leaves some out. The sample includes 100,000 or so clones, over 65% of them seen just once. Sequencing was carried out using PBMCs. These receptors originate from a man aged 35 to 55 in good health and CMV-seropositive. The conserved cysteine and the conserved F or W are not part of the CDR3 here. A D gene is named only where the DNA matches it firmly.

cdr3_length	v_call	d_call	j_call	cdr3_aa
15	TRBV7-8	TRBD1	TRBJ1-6	ASRSDRDRGENSPLH
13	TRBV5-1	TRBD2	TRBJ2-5	ASSLSGRAGETQY
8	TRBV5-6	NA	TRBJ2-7	ASSCPGQY
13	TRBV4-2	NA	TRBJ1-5	ASSQVGEGPQPQH
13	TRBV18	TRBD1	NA	ASSPGTGLSYEQY
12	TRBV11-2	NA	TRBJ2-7	ASSSGGTSSEQY
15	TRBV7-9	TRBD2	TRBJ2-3	ASSLALGGGASDTQY
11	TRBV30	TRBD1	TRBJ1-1	AWSTGGNTEAF
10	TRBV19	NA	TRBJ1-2	ASNPGNDGYT
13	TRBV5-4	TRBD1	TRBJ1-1	ASSTRTGGVGRAF
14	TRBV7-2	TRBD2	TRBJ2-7	ASSPQAGGRSYEQY
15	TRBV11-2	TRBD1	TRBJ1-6	ASSLGTGSSYNSPLH
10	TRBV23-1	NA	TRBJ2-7	ASSQSSGEQY
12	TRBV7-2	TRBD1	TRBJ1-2	ASSEQTGGRGYT
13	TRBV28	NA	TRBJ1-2	ASSARGGWYYGYT
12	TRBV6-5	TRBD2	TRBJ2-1	ASSYGTRGNEQF
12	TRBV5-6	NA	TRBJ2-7	ASSLGQFSYEQY
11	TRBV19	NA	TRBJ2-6	AGKRVGANVLT
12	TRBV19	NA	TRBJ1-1	ASSIPGEVTEAF
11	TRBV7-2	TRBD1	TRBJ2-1	ASTDRGRDEQF
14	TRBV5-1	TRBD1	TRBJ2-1	ASSLGQGAGYNEQF
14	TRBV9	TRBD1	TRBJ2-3	ASSVGTTGVTDTQY
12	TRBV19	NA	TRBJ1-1	ASSIEEMNTEAF
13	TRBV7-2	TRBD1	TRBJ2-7	ASSIDRGQYYEQY
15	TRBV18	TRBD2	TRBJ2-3	ASSPAGSGGNTDTQY
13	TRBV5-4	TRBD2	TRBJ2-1	ASSLELAGGNEQF
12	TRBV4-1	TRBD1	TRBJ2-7	ASSLRQGIYEQY
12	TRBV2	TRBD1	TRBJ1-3	VSRRDRDGNTIY
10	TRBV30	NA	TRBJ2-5	AWTGNQGTQY
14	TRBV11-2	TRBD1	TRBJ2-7	ASSNLRQGSTYEQY
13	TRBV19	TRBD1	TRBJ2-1	ASSMEGQGKNEQF
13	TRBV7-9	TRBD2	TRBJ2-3	ASSRAGGPADTQY